This TCR beta chain was recorded in a study of T-cell reconstitution after alpha-beta-depleted transplantation in children (dated by TCRdb to 2016 to 2018). Regarding the research as a whole: T-cell immune reconstitution after TCRalphabeta/CD19-depleted allogeneic hematopoietic cell transplantation in children was quantitatively tracked in the study by means of TCR repertoire profiling.

Library construction relied on PCR. Sequenced on an Illumina HiSeq 2500. To normalize quantification of the TCRbeta repertoire, the TCR libraries were built with molecular barcoding that relied on unique molecular identifiers. The public reads were run again by TCRdb, first through fastp at Q25 and then through MiXCR, and only productive beta chains were kept. Each entry is one CDR3 protein sequence, shown with its most common DNA and genes. This sample has approximately 650,000 distinct CDR3 sequences in its table, and 13% of those were observed once. Around 0.76% of the sample is taken by the ten largest. Points on this clonotype: Which antigen it targets is not known. At one boundary the junction diverges from the germline segment, which might be a read error.

Study-level results and caveats: Over subsequent months, a decline in hyperexpanded clone frequencies was noted, and after one year, T-cell counts and TCRbeta diversity were mostly ascribed to newly produced T cells. About two months after transplant, the apparently early recovery of alphabetaT-cell counts reportedly depended on just several hundred clones that had expanded rapidly and came from non-depleted graft cells. In some patients, the high TCRbeta diversity seen at day 60 was put down to recipient T cells and intrathymic progenitors that had survived conditioning.

The CDR3 runs 17 amino acids, cysteine and phenylalanine included. The kept DNA is CDR3 alone, 51 bases in frame from the first base. The germline V gene (reference sequence) sets CDR1 to SGHNT and CDR2 to YYREEE. The sample's treatment or condition label, in plain terms: allogeneic hematopoietic cell transplantation with graft depleted of TCRalphabeta T cells and CD19 B cells. The transplant recipients were children given TCRalphabeta/CD19-depleted allogeneic hematopoietic cell grafts. This sequence uses TRBV5-4 and TRBJ2-1, with 8 junctional bases fitting TRBD2. The source of this sequence is a girl aged 2 to 9 with congenital amegakaryocytic thrombocytopenia, due to receive a stem cell transplant. This sample comprised PBMCs, obtained before TCRalphabeta/CD19-depleted stem cell transplant. The DNA reads TGTGCCAGCAGCTCCGTCGGGTCGGGAGGGCATTTGAATGCGCAGTTCTTC. It translates as CASSSVGSGGHLNAQFF.